One sample yielded the 27 T cell receptor beta chains listed below, sequenced in a study of blood T cell repertoires in COVID-19. The table came from immunoSEQ multiplex PCR; TCRdb's copy has only in-frame clones and leaves some out. The sample contains roughly 110,000 clones, about 89% of which appear only once. Sequences were obtained from peripheral blood. Every receptor here comes from a man aged 40-49 years with acute or convalescent COVID-19.

The CDR3 reads CASTRMQGTDTQYF. In DNA form, the CDR3 reads TGTGCCAGCACCCGTATGCAGGGCACAGATACGCAGTATTTT. The rearrangement joins TRBV5-6 to TRBJ2-3; D not resolved. V lost 6 bases to trimming and J lost 1 base, with 12 bases between them. This CDR3 contains 14 residues. Germline CDR1 is SGHDT and CDR2 is YYEEEE. The whole variable domain, remainder taken from reference TRBV5-6 and TRBJ2-3, is DAGVTQSPTHLIKTRGQQVTLRCSPKSGHDTVSWYQQALGQGPQFIFQYYEEEERQRGNFPDRFSGHQFPNYSSELNVNALLLGDSALYLCASTRMQGTDTQYFGPGTRLTVL.

This clone appeared once. The V call is TRBV7-3, the J call TRBJ2-6, with D possibly TRBD1 on 5 matching bases. V lost 5 bases and J 4 bases, leaving 18 bases between the germline ends. Germline V lookup: CDR1 SGHTA, CDR2 FQGTGA. The CDR3 has 17 amino acids. The chain's CDR3 is CASSPNTAGSGANVLTF. The CDR3 bases are TGTGCCAGCAGCCCTAACACCGCAGGGTCCGGGGCCAACGTCCTGACTTTC. The variable domain in full, completed from reference TRBV7-3 and TRBJ2-6, reads GAGVSQTPSNKVTEKGKYVELRCDPISGHTALYWYRQSLGQGPEFLIYFQGTGAADDSGLPNDRFFAVRPEGSVSTLKIQRTERGDSAVYLCASSPNTAGSGANVLTFGAGSRLTVL.

The V call is TRBV2, the J call TRBJ1-5; 7 nucleotides match TRBD1. The CDR3 has 13 amino acids. Unmatched junction bases numbered 3, after V lost 3 bases and J lost 7 bases. Looked up from germline, CDR1 is SNHLY and CDR2 is FYNNEI. The CDR3 coding sequence is TGTGCCAGCAGTGATTCAGGGGGACAGCCCCAGCATTTT. Its protein is CASSDSGGQPQHF. The entire variable domain, with the rest obtained from reference TRBV2 and TRBJ1-5, is as follows: EPEVTQTPSHQVTQMGQEVILRCVPISNHLYFYWYRQILGQKVEFLVSFYNNEISEKSEIFDDQFSVERPDGSNFTLKIRSTKLEDSAMYFCASSDSGGQPQHFGDGTRLSIL.

V and J are TRBV6-2 or TRBV6-3 and TRBJ1-1; weak D call: TRBD1 (5 bases). Trimming left V 0 bases short and J 0 bases short, with 20 bases between. Germline V CDR1 and CDR2: MNHEY, SVGEGT. The CDR3 runs 19 residues. CDR3 residues: CASSYSMGQGGLMNTEAFF. The CDR3, as DNA: TGTGCCAGCAGTTACTCGATGGGCCAGGGCGGTTTGATGAACACTGAAGCTTTCTTT.

The chain recombines TRBV5-4 with TRBJ1-2, with D perhaps matching TRBD1 (5 bases). CDR1 is SGHNT, CDR2 YYREEE, per germline (reference sequence). V lost 9 bases and J 5 bases, leaving 17 bases between the germline ends. The CDR3 loop spans 13 amino acids. The CDR3 reads CAIPRTGVYGYTF. The DNA for the CDR3 is TGTGCCATCCCCAGGACGGGGGTTTATGGCTACACCTTC.

The chain carries TRBV19 and TRBJ2-7; D possibly corresponds to TRBD1 (8 bases). Germline lookup yields CDR1 LNHDA and CDR2 SQIVND (reference sequence). The CDR3 sequence is 15 residues long. The V end lost 5 bases, the J end lost 4 bases, and 18 bases lay between the germline ends. The CDR3 coding sequence is TGTGCCAGTAGTTCCTCCGGACAGGGAGGGTACGAGCAGTACTTC. It yields the protein CASSSSGQGGYEQYF.

The rearrangement links TRBV15 to TRBJ2-1, with 7 bases fitting TRBD2. Germline trimming cut 2 bases from V and 5 bases from J; bases unmatched to any gene: 9. The CDR3 spans 16 residues. Germline V gives CDR1 LNHNV, CDR2 YYDKDF (reference sequence). CDR3 sequence (DNA): TGTGCCACCAGCAGATGGAGCGGGGCCAACAACAATGAGCAGTTCTTC. It translates to CATSRWSGANNNEQFF. Drawing the rest from reference TRBV15 and TRBJ2-1, the complete variable domain is DAMVIQNPRYQVTQFGKPVTLSCSQTLNHNVMYWYQQKSSQAPKLLFHYYDKDFNNEADTPDNFQSRRPNTSFCFLDIRSPGLGDTAMYLCATSRWSGANNNEQFFGPGTRLTVL.

The rearrangement uses TRBV6-5 and TRBJ2-7, with 9 bases matching TRBD2. Germline assignment: CDR1 MNHEY and CDR2 SVGAGI. The junction had 10 bases not matched to a gene; V was cut back by 6 bases and J by 4 bases. This CDR3 comprises 15 residues. The DNA of the CDR3 is TGTGCCAGCAGGGACGGGTGGCGGGAGGGATACGAGCAGTACTTC. This translates into CASRDGWREGYEQYF.

This clone was seen only once. The chain combines TRBV7-2 with TRBJ2-5; 8 bases are shared with TRBD1. The CDR3 sequence is 15 residues long. In germline, CDR1 is SGHTA, CDR2 FQGNSA. Trimming at V came to 4 bases and at J to 14 bases, leaving 18 bases not matched to a gene. In DNA, the CDR3 is TGTGCCAGCAGCTCGACGGACAGGGATCGGACCGAAAACTACTTC. It codes for CASSSTDRDRTENYF.

The chain carries TRBV4-1 and TRBJ1-1; no reliable D call. The CDR3 extends over 13 amino acids. Looked up from germline, CDR1 is MGHRA and CDR2 is YSYEKL. Trimming pared 3 bases from V and 6 bases from J, leaving 11 bases between. The CDR3 here is CASSQRVDAEAFF. CDR3 sequence (DNA): TGCGCCAGCAGCCAGCGGGTGGACGCTGAAGCTTTCTTT.

The chain carries TRBV15 and TRBJ2-5; the D gene is possibly TRBD2 (5 bases). Germline V gene data show CDR1 as LNHNV and CDR2 as YYDKDF (reference sequence). The CDR3 extends over 15 amino acids. V was clipped by 0 bases and J by 5 bases, with 13 bases between them. CDR3 sequence: CATSRDIGLGETQYF. The CDR3 DNA is TGTGCCACCAGCAGAGATATCGGACTGGGGGAGACCCAGTACTTC.

The V call is TRBV7-8, the J call TRBJ2-1; 8 bases are shared with TRBD1. The germline CDR1 and CDR2 sequences are SGHVS and FQNEAQ. This CDR3 region has 20 residues. The V gene end was trimmed by 1 base and the J gene end by 1 base; junction bases not matched to a gene: 15. CDR3 bases: TGTGCCAGCAGCTTAGAGAGATCCAGGACAGGGTCTTTGTCCTACAATGAGCAGTTCTTC. As protein: CASSLERSRTGSLSYNEQFF.

The gene calls are TRBV30 and TRBJ2-3; 7 nucleotides match TRBD1. The CDR3 is made up of 15 amino acids. CDR1 and CDR2 from the germline V gene are GTSNPN and SVGIG (reference sequence). Unmatched junction bases numbered 11, after V lost 8 bases and J lost 0 bases. The CDR3, as DNA: TGTGCCCACAAACAGGGGCCGACTAGCACAGATACGCAGTATTTT. This encodes CAHKQGPTSTDTQYF.

In DNA form, the CDR3 reads TGTGCCAGCAGTGAAGTCAGGGGGTATAATTCACCCCTCCACTTT. It encodes CASSEVRGYNSPLHF. The chain joins TRBV2 to TRBJ1-6; 7 bases map to TRBD1. In germline, CDR1 is SNHLY, CDR2 FYNNEI. The trim removed 1 base at V and 4 bases at J, leaving 1 base unmatched. There are 15 residues in the CDR3.

The chain couples TRBV5-4 to TRBJ2-5; the D is unclear. CDR1 SGHNT and CDR2 YYREEE come from the germline V gene (reference sequence). Trimming took off 0 bases at V and 4 bases at J, with 10 bases between the two ends. There are 14 residues in the CDR3. Here the CDR3 reads CASSLVGQGETQYF. Written as DNA, the CDR3 is TGTGCCAGCAGCTTGGTGGGCCAAGGAGAGACCCAGTACTTC.

V gene TRBV30 combines with J gene TRBJ2-7; a possible D gene is TRBD2 (6 bases). V gave up 5 bases and J gave up 3 bases, with 14 bases separating them. Germline lookup yields CDR1 GTSNPN and CDR2 SVGIG (reference sequence). The CDR3 covers 13 residues. The chain's CDR3 is CAWGGTVNYEQYF. CDR3 in DNA: TGTGCCTGGGGGGGGACTGTTAACTACGAGCAGTACTTC.

This chain uses TRBV28 with TRBJ1-2, with 8 bases fitting TRBD1. CDR3 length equals 13 residues. Per germline, CDR1 MDHEN and CDR2 SYDVKM. Trimming took 5 bases from V and 7 from J; bases not matched to a gene: 6. The CDR3 sequence: CASSLDRGSGYTF. The CDR3 DNA reads as TGTGCCAGCAGTCTTGACAGGGGCTCTGGCTACACCTTC.

The V gene is TRBV4-1, the J gene TRBJ2-3; 8 bases match TRBD2. Germline V CDR1 and CDR2: MGHRA, YSYEKL. The CDR3 runs 16 residues. V lost 6 bases and J lost 0; bases outside the gene matches: 8. CDR3 nucleotides: TGCGCCAGCAGACCGGGGGGGGTGCTTAGCACAGATACGCAGTATTTT. This codes for CASRPGGVLSTDTQYF.

The CDR3 protein is CASSNDRETYGYTF. Here the CDR3 DNA reads TGCGCCAGCAGCAATGACAGGGAAACCTATGGCTACACCTTC. The gene calls are TRBV5-1 and TRBJ1-2, with 7 bases identical to TRBD1. The length of the CDR3 is 14 residues. Losses at the gene ends were 4 bases for V and 4 bases for J; bases not matched to a gene: 7. From germline, CDR1 is SGHRS and CDR2 YFSETQ.

The chain combines TRBV7-2 with TRBJ2-1; TRBD2 aligns across 13 bases. CDR1 and CDR2 (germline): SGHTA, FQGNSA. There are 17 residues in the CDR3. V was pared by 0 bases and J by 4 bases, with 3 bases of the junction left unmatched. CDR3 sequence reads: CASSLAGLAGWYNEQFF. DNA of the CDR3: TGTGCCAGCAGCTTAGCGGGACTAGCGGGATGGTACAATGAGCAGTTCTTC.

CDR3 DNA: TGTGCCAGCAGTCAACAGGGGGCTCTTTATGGCTACACCTTC. This sequence encodes CASSQQGALYGYTF. J is TRBJ1-2 and V is TRBV5-4; 9 bases are shared with TRBD1. Germline lookup yields CDR1 SGHNT and CDR2 YYREEE (reference sequence). Germline trimming cut 5 bases from V and 5 bases from J; bases unmatched to any gene: 7. This CDR3 is 14 amino acids long.

A single count supports this clone. The DNA for the CDR3 is TGCGCCAGCAGCCCGGACAGCTCCTACGAGCAGTACTTC. This codes for CASSPDSSYEQYF. The genes are TRBV5-1 and TRBJ2-7, with D perhaps matching TRBD1 (6 bases). This CDR3 contains 13 residues. Per germline, CDR1 SGHRS and CDR2 YFSETQ. Trimming removed 4 bases at V and 0 bases at J, with 8 bases between.

V gene TRBV12-3 or TRBV12-4 combines with J gene TRBJ2-2; D is undetermined. This CDR3 has 13 residues. Deletions cut 5 bases from V and 3 bases from J, with 7 bases between. The CDR3 coding sequence is TGTGCCAGCAGTCAACGGGACACCGGGGAGCTGTTTTTT. Protein product: CASSQRDTGELFF.

The rearrangement links TRBV7-2 to TRBJ1-6, with TRBD1 identical over 7 bases. Germline V gives CDR1 SGHTA, CDR2 FQGNSA. This CDR3 contains 15 residues. Losses at the gene ends were 6 bases for V and 5 bases for J; bases not matched to a gene: 7. CDR3 protein: CASRQTGSNNSPLHF. DNA for the CDR3: TGTGCCAGCAGGCAGACAGGGTCAAATAATTCACCCCTCCACTTT.

The chain couples TRBV25-1 to TRBJ2-7, with 9 bases identical to TRBD1. Germline lookup yields CDR1 MGHDK and CDR2 SYGVNS. This CDR3 spans 16 amino acids. V trimming: 2 bases; J trimming: 0 bases; junction bases outside the gene matches: 5. CDR3 in DNA: TGTGCCAGCAGTGAACCGACGGGACAGGGCTCCTACGAGCAGTACTTC. Its translation: CASSEPTGQGSYEQYF.

The chain links TRBV6-5 to TRBJ1-2; D is perhaps TRBD1 (6 bases). The CDR3 is 15 residues long. Germline loops: CDR1 MNHEY, CDR2 SVGAGI. V shed 5 bases and J shed 2 bases, with 15 bases lying between them. CDR3 in amino acids: CASSTRDIQNYGYTF. DNA for the CDR3: TGTGCCAGCAGTACCCGGGACATTCAAAACTATGGCTACACCTTC.

The V gene is TRBV7-9, the J gene TRBJ1-2; the D gene is possibly TRBD1 (5 bases). Deletions cut 5 bases from V and 1 base from J, with 14 bases between. This CDR3 has 15 amino acids. The germline V gene encodes CDR1 SEHNR and CDR2 FQNEAQ (reference sequence). The CDR3 nucleotides are TGTGCCAGCAGCCACCCCGACAGATTTAACTATGGCTACACCTTC. Amino acids: CASSHPDRFNYGYTF.